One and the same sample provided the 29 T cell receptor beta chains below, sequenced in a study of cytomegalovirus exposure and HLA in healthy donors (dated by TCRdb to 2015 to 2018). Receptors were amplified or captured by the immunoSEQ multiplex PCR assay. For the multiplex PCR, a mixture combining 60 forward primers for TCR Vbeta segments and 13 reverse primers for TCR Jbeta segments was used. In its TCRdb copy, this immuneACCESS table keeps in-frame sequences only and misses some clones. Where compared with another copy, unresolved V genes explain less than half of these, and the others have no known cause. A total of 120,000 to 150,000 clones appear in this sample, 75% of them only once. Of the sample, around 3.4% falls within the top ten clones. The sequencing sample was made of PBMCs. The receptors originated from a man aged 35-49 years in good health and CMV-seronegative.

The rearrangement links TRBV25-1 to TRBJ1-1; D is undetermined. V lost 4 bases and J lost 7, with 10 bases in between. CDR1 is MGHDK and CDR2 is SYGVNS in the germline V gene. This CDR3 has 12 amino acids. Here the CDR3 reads CASSGSGSEAFF. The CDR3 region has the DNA TGTGCCAGCAGTGGGTCTGGGAGTGAAGCTTTCTTT.

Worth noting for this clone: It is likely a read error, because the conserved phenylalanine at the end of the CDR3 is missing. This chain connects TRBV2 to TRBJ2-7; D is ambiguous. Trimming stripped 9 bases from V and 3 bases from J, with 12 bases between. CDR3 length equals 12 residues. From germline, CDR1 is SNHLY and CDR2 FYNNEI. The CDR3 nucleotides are TGTGCCAGTAGGAGCTACGGCTACGAGCAGTACTCC. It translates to CASRSYGYEQYS.

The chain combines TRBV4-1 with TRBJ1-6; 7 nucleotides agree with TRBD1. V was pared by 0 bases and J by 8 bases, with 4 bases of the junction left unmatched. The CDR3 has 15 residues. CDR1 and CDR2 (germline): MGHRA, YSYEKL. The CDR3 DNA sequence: TGCGCCAGCAGCCAAGATAACAGGGGTCATTCACCCCTCCACTTT. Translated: CASSQDNRGHSPLHF.

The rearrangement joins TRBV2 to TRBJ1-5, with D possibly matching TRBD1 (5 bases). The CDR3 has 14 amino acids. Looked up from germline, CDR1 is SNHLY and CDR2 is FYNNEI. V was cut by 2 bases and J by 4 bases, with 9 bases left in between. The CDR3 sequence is CASSEQTDNQPQHF. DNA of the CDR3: TGTGCCAGCAGTGAACAGACAGATAATCAGCCCCAGCATTTT.

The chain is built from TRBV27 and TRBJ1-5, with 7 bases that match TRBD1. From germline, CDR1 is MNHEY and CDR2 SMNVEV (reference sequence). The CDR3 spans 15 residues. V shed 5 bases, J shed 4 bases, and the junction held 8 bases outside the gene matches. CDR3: CASSAGQPSNQPQHF. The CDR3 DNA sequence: TGTGCCAGCAGTGCGGGACAGCCTAGTAATCAGCCCCAGCATTTT.

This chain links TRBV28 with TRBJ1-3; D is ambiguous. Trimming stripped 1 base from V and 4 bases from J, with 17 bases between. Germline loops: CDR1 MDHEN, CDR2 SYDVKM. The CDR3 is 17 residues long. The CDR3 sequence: CASSLSTPTGEGNTIYF. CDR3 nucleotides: TGTGCCAGCAGTTTATCGACCCCTACCGGGGAGGGAAACACCATATATTTT.

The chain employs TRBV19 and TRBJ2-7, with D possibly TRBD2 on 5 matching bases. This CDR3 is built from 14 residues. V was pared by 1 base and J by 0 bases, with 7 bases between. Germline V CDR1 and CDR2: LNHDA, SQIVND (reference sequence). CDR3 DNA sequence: TGTGCCAGTAGTATAGCGGGGAGCTCCTACGAGCAGTACTTC. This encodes CASSIAGSSYEQYF.

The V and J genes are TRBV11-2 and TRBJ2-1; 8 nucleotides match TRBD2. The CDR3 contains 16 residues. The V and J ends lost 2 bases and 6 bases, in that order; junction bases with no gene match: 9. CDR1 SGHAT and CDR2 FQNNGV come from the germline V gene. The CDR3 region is CASSLPTGGPGNEQFF. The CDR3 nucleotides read TGTGCCAGCAGCTTACCTACGGGGGGGCCGGGCAATGAGCAGTTCTTC.

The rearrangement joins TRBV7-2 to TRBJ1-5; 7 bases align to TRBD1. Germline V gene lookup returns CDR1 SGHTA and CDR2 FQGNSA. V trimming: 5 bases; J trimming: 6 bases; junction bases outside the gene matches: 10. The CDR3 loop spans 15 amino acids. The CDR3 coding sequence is TGTGCCAGCAGCCAATCTGCAGGGGGTATTCAGCCCCAGCATTTT. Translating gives CASSQSAGGIQPQHF.

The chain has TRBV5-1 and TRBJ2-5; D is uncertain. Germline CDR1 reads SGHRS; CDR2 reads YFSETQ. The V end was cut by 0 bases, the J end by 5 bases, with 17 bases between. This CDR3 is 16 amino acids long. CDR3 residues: CASSLVFSGPSETQYF. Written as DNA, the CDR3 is TGCGCCAGCAGCTTGGTATTCTCTGGGCCATCGGAGACCCAGTACTTC.

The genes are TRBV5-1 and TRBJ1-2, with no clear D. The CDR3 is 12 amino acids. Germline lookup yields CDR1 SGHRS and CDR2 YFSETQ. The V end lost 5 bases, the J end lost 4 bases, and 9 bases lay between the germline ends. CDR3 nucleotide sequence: TGCGCCAGCAGACAGCCTGGCTATGGCTACACCTTC. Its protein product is CASRQPGYGYTF.

The CDR3 DNA follows: TGCGCCAGCAGCCAAGAGGGATGGGGCGGTGCTTTCTTT. Translating it yields CASSQEGWGGAFF. The rearrangement links TRBV4-3 to TRBJ1-1, with a weak D call TRBD1 (5 bases). The CDR3 totals 13 residues. The ends were cut back, 0 bases at V and 11 bases at J, with 13 bases in the middle. The germline CDR1 and CDR2 sequences are LGHNA and YSLEER.

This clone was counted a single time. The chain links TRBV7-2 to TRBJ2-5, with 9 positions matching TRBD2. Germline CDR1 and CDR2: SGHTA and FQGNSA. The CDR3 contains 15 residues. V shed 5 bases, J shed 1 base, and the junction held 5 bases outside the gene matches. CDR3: CASSPGTSLQETQYF. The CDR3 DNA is TGTGCCAGCAGCCCCGGGACTAGCCTCCAAGAGACCCAGTACTTC.

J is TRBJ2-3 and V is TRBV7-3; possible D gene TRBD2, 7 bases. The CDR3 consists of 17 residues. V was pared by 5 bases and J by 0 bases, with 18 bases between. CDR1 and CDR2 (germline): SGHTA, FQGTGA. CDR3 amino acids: CASSVYGGQPSTDTQYF. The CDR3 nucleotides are TGTGCCAGCAGCGTCTACGGGGGGCAACCTAGCACAGATACGCAGTATTTT.

The DNA of the CDR3 is TGCGCCAGCAGCCAGGGCCCCCCGGGACAGGTGAACGATGAGCAGTTCTTC. It yields the protein CASSQGPPGQVNDEQFF. This chain links TRBV4-3 with TRBJ2-1, with 8 bases matching TRBD1. The CDR3 length is 17 residues. The V segment lost 3 bases and the J segment 8 bases; nucleotides outside the gene matches: 15. CDR1 and CDR2 (germline): LGHNA, YSLEER.

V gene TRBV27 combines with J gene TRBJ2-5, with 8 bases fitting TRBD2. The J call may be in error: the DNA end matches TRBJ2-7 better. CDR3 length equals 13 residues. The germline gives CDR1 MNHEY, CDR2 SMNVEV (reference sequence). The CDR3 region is CASMKRGSYEQYF. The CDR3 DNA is TGTGCCAGCATGAAGCGGGGGTCCTACGAGCAGTACTTC.

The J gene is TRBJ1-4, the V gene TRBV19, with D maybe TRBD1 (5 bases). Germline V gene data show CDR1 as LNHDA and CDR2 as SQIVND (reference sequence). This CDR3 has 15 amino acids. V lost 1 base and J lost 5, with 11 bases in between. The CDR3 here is CASSIGGRGNEKLFF. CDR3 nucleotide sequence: TGTGCCAGTAGTATAGGCGGACGGGGGAATGAAAAACTGTTTTTT.

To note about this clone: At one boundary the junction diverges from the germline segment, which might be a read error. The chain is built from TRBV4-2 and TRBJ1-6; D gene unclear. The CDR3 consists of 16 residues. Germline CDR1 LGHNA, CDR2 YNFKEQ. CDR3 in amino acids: CANSQTPSGYNSPLHF. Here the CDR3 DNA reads TGTGCCAACAGCCAAACCCCGTCGGGGTATAATTCACCCCTCCACTTT.

The CDR3 DNA reads as TGCGCCAGCAGCTTCCAGGGGGTAAGCTCCTACGAGCAGTACTTC. Translating it yields CASSFQGVSSYEQYF. This chain joins TRBV4-1 and TRBJ2-7, with TRBD1 matching 7 bases. The CDR3 is 15 residues long. The germline V gene encodes CDR1 MGHRA and CDR2 YSYEKL. The trim removed 5 bases at V and 0 bases at J, leaving 7 bases unmatched.

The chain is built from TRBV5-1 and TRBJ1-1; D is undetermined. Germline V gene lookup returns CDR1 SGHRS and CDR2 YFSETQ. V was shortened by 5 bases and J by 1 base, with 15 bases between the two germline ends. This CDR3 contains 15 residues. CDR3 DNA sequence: TGCGCCAGCAGACAGTCAGGACTTGGGAACACTGAAGCTTTCTTT. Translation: CASRQSGLGNTEAFF.

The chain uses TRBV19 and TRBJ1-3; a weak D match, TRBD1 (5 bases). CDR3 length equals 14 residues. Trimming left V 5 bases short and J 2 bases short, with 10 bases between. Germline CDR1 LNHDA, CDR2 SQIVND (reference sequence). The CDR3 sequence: CASSSGITGNTIYF. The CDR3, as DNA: TGTGCCAGTAGTTCAGGGATAACTGGAAACACCATATATTTT.

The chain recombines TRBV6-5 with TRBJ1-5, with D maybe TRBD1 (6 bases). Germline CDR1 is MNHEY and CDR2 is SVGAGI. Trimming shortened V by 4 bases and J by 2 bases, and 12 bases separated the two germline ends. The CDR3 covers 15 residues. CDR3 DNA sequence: TGTGCCAGCAGTTCTGGATCAGGGGGCAATCAGCCCCAGCATTTT. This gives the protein CASSSGSGGNQPQHF.

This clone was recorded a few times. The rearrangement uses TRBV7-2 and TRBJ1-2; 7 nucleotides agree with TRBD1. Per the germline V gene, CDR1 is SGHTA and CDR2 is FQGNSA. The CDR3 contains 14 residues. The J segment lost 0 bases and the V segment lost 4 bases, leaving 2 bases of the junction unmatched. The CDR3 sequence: CASSSGQANYGYTF. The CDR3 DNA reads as TGTGCCAGCAGCTCCGGACAGGCTAACTATGGCTACACCTTC.

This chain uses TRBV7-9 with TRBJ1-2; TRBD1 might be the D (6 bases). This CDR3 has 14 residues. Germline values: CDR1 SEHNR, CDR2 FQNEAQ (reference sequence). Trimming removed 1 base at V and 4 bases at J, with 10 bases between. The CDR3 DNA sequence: TGTGCCAGCAGCTTAGGGACAGTAAGCTATGGCTACACCTTC. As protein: CASSLGTVSYGYTF.

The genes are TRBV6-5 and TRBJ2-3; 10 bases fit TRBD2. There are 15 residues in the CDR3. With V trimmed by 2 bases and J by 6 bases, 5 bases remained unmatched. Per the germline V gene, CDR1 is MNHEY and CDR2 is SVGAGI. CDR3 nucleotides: TGTGCCAGCAGTTACCTAGCGGGGGAGGGGGATACGCAGTATTTT. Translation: CASSYLAGEGDTQYF.

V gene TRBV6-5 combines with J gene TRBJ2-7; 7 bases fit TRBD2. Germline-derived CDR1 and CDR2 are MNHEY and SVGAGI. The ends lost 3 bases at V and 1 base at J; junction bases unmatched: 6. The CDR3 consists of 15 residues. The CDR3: CASSYTSVLSYEQYF. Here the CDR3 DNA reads TGTGCCAGCAGTTATACTAGCGTGTTATCCTACGAGCAGTACTTC.

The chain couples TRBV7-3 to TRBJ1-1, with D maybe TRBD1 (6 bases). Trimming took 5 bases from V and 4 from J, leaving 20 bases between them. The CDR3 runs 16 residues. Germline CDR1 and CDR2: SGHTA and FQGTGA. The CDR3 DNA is TGTGCCAGCAGCGCTACAGGGTCCTCCTTGGGCACTGAAGCTTTCTTT. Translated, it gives CASSATGSSLGTEAFF.

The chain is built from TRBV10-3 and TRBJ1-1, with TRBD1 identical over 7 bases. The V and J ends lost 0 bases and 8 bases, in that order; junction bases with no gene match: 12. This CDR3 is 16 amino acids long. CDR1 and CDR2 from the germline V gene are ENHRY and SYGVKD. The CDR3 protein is CAISESTPTLGGEAFF. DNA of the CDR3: TGTGCCATCAGTGAGTCGACTCCCACGCTAGGGGGCGAAGCTTTCTTT.

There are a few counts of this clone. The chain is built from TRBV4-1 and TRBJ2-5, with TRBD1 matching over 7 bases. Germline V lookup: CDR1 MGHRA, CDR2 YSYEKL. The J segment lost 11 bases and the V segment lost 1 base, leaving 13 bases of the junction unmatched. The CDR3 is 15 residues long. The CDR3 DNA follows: TGCGCCAGCAGCCAAGTGCCACAGGGGAAGATAGGACAGTACTTC. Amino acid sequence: CASSQVPQGKIGQYF.